Listed here is a single T cell receptor (beta chain). Its antigen is not identified. Generated by immunoSEQ multiplex PCR, the TCRdb table keeps only in-frame clones and is missing some. The data contain approximately 9,300 clones, 90% to 95% of them singletons. This sample stems from a study of graft-versus-host responses after intestinal transplantation. Study-wide background: Induction using anti-thymocyte globulin, followed by tacrolimus and steroids for roughly 3 years, was given to all recipients.

Germline CDR1 is MDHEN and CDR2 is SYDVKM. The ends lost 6 bases at V and 5 bases at J; junction bases unmatched: 15. The CDR3 spans 17 residues. Study results and limitations: Early post-transplant HvG declines showed an association with peak circulating GvH clone levels. Clonal ratios of graft-versus-host to host-versus-graft in allografts were high for patients exhibiting graft-donor T cell macrochimerism. Present in recipient marrow, GvH clones included some that appeared first in ileum or blood.

Source: bone marrow, taken roughly 500 days after intestinal transplantation. This receptor was identified in a human patient who received an intestinal transplant, so some T cells may come from the graft donor. V gene TRBV28 combines with J gene TRBJ1-2; 10 bases are a match to TRBD1. CDR3 DNA: TGTGCCAGCAGGGTATCGACCGGGACAGGGGTTTCGTATGGCTACACCTTC. Protein: CASRVSTGTGVSYGYTF.